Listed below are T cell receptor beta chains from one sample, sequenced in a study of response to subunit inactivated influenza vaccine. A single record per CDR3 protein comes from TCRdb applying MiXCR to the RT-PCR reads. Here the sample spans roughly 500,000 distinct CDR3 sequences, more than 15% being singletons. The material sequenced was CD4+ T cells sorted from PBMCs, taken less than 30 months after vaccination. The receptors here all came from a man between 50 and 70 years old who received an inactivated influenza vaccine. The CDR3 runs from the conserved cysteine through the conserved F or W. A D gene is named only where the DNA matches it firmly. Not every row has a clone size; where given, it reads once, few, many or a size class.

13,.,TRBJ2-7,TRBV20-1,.,TGCAGTGCTCAACGGGACCCGAACTACGAGCAGTACTTC,CSAQRDPNYEQYF
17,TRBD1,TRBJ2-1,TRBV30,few,TGTGCCTGGAAGCTTAGAGGGGGCCTGAGCTCCTACAATGAGCAGTTCTTC,CAWKLRGGLSSYNEQFF
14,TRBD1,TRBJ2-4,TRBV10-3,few,TGTGCCATCAGTGTTGGGACAGGGGAAAACATTCAGTACTTC,CAISVGTGENIQYF
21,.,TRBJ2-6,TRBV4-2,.,TGTGCCAGCAGCCAAACCCCGGGGGGCCGAGGGATGAGGTCTGGGGCCAACGTCCTGACTTTC,CASSQTPGGRGMRSGANVLTF
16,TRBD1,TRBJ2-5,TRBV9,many,TGTGCCAGCAGCGTACAGGGGACAGGGGGCCAAGAGACCCAGTACTTC,CASSVQGTGGQETQYF
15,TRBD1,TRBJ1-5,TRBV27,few,TGTGCCAGCAGGCTACAGGGGGCCAACAATCAGCCCCAGCATTTT,CASRLQGANNQPQHF
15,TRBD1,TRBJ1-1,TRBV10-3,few,TGTGCCATCAAAGGACAGGGGGCGCAGGACACTGAAGCTTTCTTT,CAIKGQGAQDTEAFF
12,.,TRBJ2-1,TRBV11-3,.,TGTGCCAGCAGCACCCTAGCCTCTGAGCAGTTCTTC,CASSTLASEQFF
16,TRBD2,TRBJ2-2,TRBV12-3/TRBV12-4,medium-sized,TGTGCCAGCAGTTTCCGGGTCGGGGGGGTCGCCGGGGAGCTGTTTTTT,CASSFRVGGVAGELFF
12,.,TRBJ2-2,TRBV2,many,TGTGCCAGCAGTAATGGAGGCGGGGAGCTGTTTTTT,CASSNGGGELFF
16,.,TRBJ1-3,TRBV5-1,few,TGCGCCAGCAGCTTGACCGGGACAAACACTGGAAACACCATATATTTT,CASSLTGTNTGNTIYF
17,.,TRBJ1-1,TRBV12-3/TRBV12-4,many,TGTGCCAGCAGCCTGACGGGGGGCGAGAGTTTAGTCTCTGAAGCTTTCTTT,CASSLTGGESLVSEAFF
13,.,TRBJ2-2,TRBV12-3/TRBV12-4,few,TGTGCCAGCTGGCGCCGGGTTACCGGGGAGCTGTTTTTT,CASWRRVTGELFF
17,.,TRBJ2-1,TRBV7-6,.,TGTGCCAGCAGCTTAAGGGCCGTAGCCAACTCCTACAATGAGCAGTTCTTC,CASSLRAVANSYNEQFF
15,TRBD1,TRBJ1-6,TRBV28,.,TGTGCCAGCAGAAAACAGGGGAATGGGATTTCACCCCTCCACTTT,CASRKQGNGISPLHF
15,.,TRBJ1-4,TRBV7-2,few,TGTGCCAGCAGCCCCGACCTAGGATCTACTGAAAAACTGTTTTTT,CASSPDLGSTEKLFF
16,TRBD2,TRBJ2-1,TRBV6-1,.,TGTGCCAGCACTACAGGTTCAGCGGGAGCATACAATGAGCAGTTCTTC,CASTTGSAGAYNEQFF
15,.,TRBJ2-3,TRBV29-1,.,TGCAGCGTTGAAACGCGAGGGGAGAATCCAGATACGCAGTATTTT,CSVETRGENPDTQYF
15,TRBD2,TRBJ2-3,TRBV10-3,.,TGTGCCATCAGTCCTAGCGGGTCTGCCACAGATACGCAGTATTTT,CAISPSGSATDTQYF
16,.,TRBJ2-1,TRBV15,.,TGTGCCACCAGCAGAGATGGTGGGGACTCCTACAATGAGCAGTTCTTC,CATSRDGGDSYNEQFF
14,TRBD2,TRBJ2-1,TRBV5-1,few,TGCGCCAGCCGACTAGCGGACTCCTACAATGAGCAGTTCTTC,CASRLADSYNEQFF
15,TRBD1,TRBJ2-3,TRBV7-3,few,TGTGCCAGCAGCTCCACAGGGACAGGGGCAGATACGCAGTATTTT,CASSSTGTGADTQYF
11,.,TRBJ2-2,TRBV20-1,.,TGCAGTGCGGTACTCACCGGGGAGCTGTTTTTT,CSAVLTGELFF